This is a list of T cell receptor beta chains from one sample in a study of Graves' ophthalmopathy and Graves' hyperthyroidism. TCRdb analysed the multiplex PCR reads with MiXCR anew, one entry per CDR3 protein. The table has more than 550,000 distinct CDR3 sequences, about 40% seen once. Sequenced sample: peripheral blood. These receptors all stem from an adult man with Graves' ophthalmopathy. Each CDR3 is given with its conserved first and last residue. A D gene is named only where the DNA matches it firmly. For some rows the clone size is stated as once, few or many, or as a class when expanded; others skip it.

V gene,D gene,J gene,clone size,CDR3 protein,CDR3 DNA
TRBV7-2,.,TRBJ1-3,many,CASSLVAASGNTIYF,TGTGCCAGCAGCTTAGTGGCAGCATCTGGAAACACCATATATTTT
TRBV4-1,.,TRBJ1-2,few,CASSPGRGEYGYTF,TGCGCCAGCAGCCCAGGGAGGGGGGAGTATGGCTACACCTTC
TRBV5-8,.,TRBJ1-2,.,CASSLAGRLLNYGYTF,TGTGCCAGCAGCTTGGCTGGCAGGCTACTTAACTATGGCTACACCTTC
TRBV7-8,.,TRBJ2-7,many,CASSSRRRSYEQYF,TGTGCCAGCAGCTCGCGAAGGAGGTCCTACGAGCAGTACTTC
TRBV20-1,TRBD2,TRBJ2-7,many,CSARAASGSYEQYF,TGCAGTGCTAGAGCGGCTAGCGGGTCCTACGAGCAGTACTTC
TRBV2,TRBD1,TRBJ1-5,few,CASSRGDGSNQPQHF,TGTGCCAGCAGCAGGGGGGACGGCAGCAATCAGCCCCAGCATTTT
TRBV25-1,.,TRBJ2-7,.,CASRDRHEQYF,TGTGCCAGCAGAGATAGGCACGAGCAGTACTTC
TRBV20-1,.,TRBJ2-7,few,CSASRSRYEQYF,TGCAGTGCTAGTAGAAGTAGGTACGAGCAGTACTTC
TRBV5-4,.,TRBJ2-7,.,CASSFGFGTTYEQYF,TGTGCCAGCAGCTTTGGGTTTGGGACCACCTACGAGCAGTACTTC
TRBV3-1,.,TRBJ2-5,.,CASSQAGVWETQYF,TGTGCCAGCAGCCAAGCCGGGGTGTGGGAGACCCAGTACTTC
TRBV5-8,.,TRBJ2-2,many,CASSLASGGELFF,TGTGCCAGCAGCTTGGCGTCTGGCGGGGAGCTGTTTTTT
TRBV3-1,.,TRBJ2-7,.,CASSQDLYEQHF,TGTGCCAGCAGCCAAGATCTCTACGAGCAGCACTTC
TRBV4-1,TRBD1,TRBJ2-7,many,CASSQVGQVYEQYF,TGCGCCAGCAGCCAAGTGGGACAGGTCTACGAGCAGTACTTC
TRBV29-1,TRBD2,TRBJ2-1,once,CSVEELAGGGNGQFF,TGCAGCGTTGAAGAACTAGCGGGGGGTGGGAATGGGCAGTTCTTC
TRBV5-4,TRBD1,TRBJ1-6,few,CASSGTGGRWNSPLHF,TGTGCCAGCAGCGGTACAGGGGGAAGGTGGAATTCACCCCTCCACTTT
TRBV7-9,.,TRBJ1-1,many,CASSLVGAGGTEAFF,TGTGCCAGCAGCTTAGTCGGGGCGGGTGGCACTGAAGCTTTCTTT
TRBV20-1,TRBD2,TRBJ2-5,.,CSARDPSTGTSALLMAQYF,TGCAGTGCTAGAGATCCTTCGACCGGGACTAGCGCTCTGTTAATGGCCCAGTACTTC
TRBV29-1,TRBD1,TRBJ2-5,.,CSFGQGRAKETQYF,TGCAGCTTCGGACAGGGGAGGGCCAAGGAGACCCAGTACTTC
TRBV7-9,TRBD1,TRBJ1-2,many,CASSSRDRAKDYGYTF,TGTGCCAGCAGCTCCCGGGACAGGGCTAAGGACTATGGCTACACCTTC
TRBV12-5,.,TRBJ2-5,few,CASALGGRETQYF,TGTGCTAGTGCCCTCGGGGGGCGAGAGACCCAGTACTTC
TRBV20-1,TRBD2,TRBJ2-1,once,CSASMTSGGDEQFF,TGCAGTGCTAGTATGACTAGCGGGGGCGATGAGCAGTTCTTC
TRBV29-1,TRBD1,TRBJ1-1,.,CSVERGQNTEAFF,TGCAGCGTTGAAAGGGGGCAGAACACTGAAGCTTTCTTT
TRBV25-1,.,TRBJ1-2,.,CASSESRLYGYTF,TGTGCCAGCAGTGAATCCCGACTTTATGGCTACACCTTC
TRBV6-6,.,TRBJ1-5,many,CASSRKDQPQHF,TGTGCCAGCAGTCGTAAGGATCAGCCCCAGCATTTT
TRBV10-3,TRBD1,TRBJ2-5,.,CASSEQTGTQETQYF,TGTGCCAGCAGTGAACAGACAGGGACACAAGAGACCCAGTACTTC
TRBV6-5,.,TRBJ1-5,many,CASAGANQPQHF,TGTGCCAGCGCAGGAGCCAATCAGCCCCAGCATTTT
TRBV7-9,.,TRBJ1-2,.,CASGSIRGGSYGYTF,TGTGCCAGTGGCTCTATTCGGGGGGGGAGCTATGGCTACACCTTC
TRBV4-1,.,TRBJ1-1,.,CASSQPNRQGPTAEAFF,TGCGCCAGCAGCCAGCCCAACCGGCAGGGTCCGACCGCTGAAGCTTTCTTT
TRBV20-1,.,TRBJ2-7,.,CSARSSITYEQYF,TGCAGTGCTAGGTCGAGCATAACCTACGAGCAGTACTTC
TRBV15,.,TRBJ2-5,.,CATSRAVTASNQPQYF,TGTGCCACCAGCAGAGCCGTGACCGCCTCAAATCAGCCCCAGTACTTC
TRBV20-1,.,TRBJ2-7,many,CSAANYDEQYF,TGCAGTGCAGCTAATTATGACGAGCAGTACTTC
TRBV29-1,.,TRBJ2-5,.,CSVGAGGTKTQYF,TGCAGCGTTGGTGCAGGGGGGACGAAGACCCAGTACTTC
TRBV20-1,.,TRBJ2-7,.,CSAPAPGAYGYEQYF,TGCAGTGCCCCGGCGCCGGGGGCCTATGGCTACGAGCAGTACTTC
TRBV2,.,TRBJ1-4,.,CASSSGNRVVEKLFF,TGTGCCAGCAGTTCCGGGAACAGGGTTGTGGAAAAACTGTTTTTT
TRBV2,.,TRBJ2-7,many,CASSPGPVYEQYF,TGTGCCAGCAGTCCGGGACCAGTCTACGAGCAGTACTTC
TRBV9,.,TRBJ2-7,.,CASSLRDHAYEQYF,TGTGCCAGCAGCCTCCGGGACCATGCCTACGAGCAGTACTTC
TRBV29-1,.,TRBJ1-1,many,CSVASQGIPEAFF,TGCAGCGTTGCATCCCAGGGTATCCCTGAAGCTTTCTTT
TRBV19,.,TRBJ2-7,few,CASNRGVSSYEQYF,TGTGCCAGTAACCGGGGTGTAAGCTCCTACGAGCAGTACTTC
TRBV12-5,.,TRBJ1-1,many,CASDVGYTEAFF,TGTGCTAGTGATGTGGGCTACACTGAAGCTTTCTTT
TRBV5-6,TRBD1,TRBJ1-1,few,CASSLRYGTGTEAFF,TGTGCCAGCAGCTTGCGATACGGGACAGGCACTGAAGCTTTCTTT
TRBV10-2,TRBD1,TRBJ2-1,.,CASTLQGASWNEQFF,TGCGCCAGCACCCTACAGGGGGCGTCGTGGAATGAGCAGTTCTTC
TRBV29-1,.,TRBJ2-7,many,CSVESRDTAYEQYF,TGCAGCGTTGAAAGCCGGGACACAGCCTACGAGCAGTACTTC
TRBV10-3,.,TRBJ2-1,.,CAISVGAGNDEQFF,TGTGCCATCAGTGTGGGGGCGGGGAACGATGAGCAGTTCTTC
TRBV20-1,TRBD1,TRBJ2-5,.,CSARPGQLRADTQYF,TGCAGTGCTAGACCGGGACAGCTCAGAGCAGATACGCAGTACTTC
TRBV6-1,.,TRBJ1-1,.,CASSPRINTEAFF,TGTGCCAGCAGTCCTAGAATAAACACTGAAGCTTTCTTT
TRBV25-1,.,TRBJ2-6,.,CASSPDSSGANVLTF,TGTGCCAGCTCACCCGACAGCTCTGGGGCCAACGTCCTGACTTTC
TRBV12-3/TRBV12-4,.,TRBJ2-7,many,CASSTTGPYEQYF,TGTGCCAGCAGTACCACAGGACCATACGAGCAGTACTTC
TRBV2,TRBD1,TRBJ1-2,many,CASSGTGGSNYGYTF,TGTGCCAGCAGTGGGACAGGGGGATCTAACTATGGCTACACCTTC